These 10 T cell receptor beta chains came from one sample sequenced in a study of cytomegalovirus exposure and HLA in healthy donors. It was with 60 Vbeta and 13 Jbeta primers that the PCR ran. The method was immunoSEQ multiplex PCR; TCRdb's version includes in-frame clones alone and lacks a portion of them. Of tens of thousands of clones listed, about 84% are singletons. The source material was PBMCs. The receptors stem from a man younger than 30 in good health and CMV-seropositive.

The J gene is TRBJ2-7, the V gene TRBV4-1; 12 positions agree with TRBD2. Germline CDR1 reads MGHRA; CDR2 reads YSYEKL. J was trimmed by 2 bases and V by 4 bases; bases with no gene match: 3. This CDR3 comprises 15 residues. The CDR3 DNA sequence: TGCGCCAGCAGCCCCGCTAGCGGGGGGGCCTACGAGCAGTACTTC. This gives the protein CASSPASGGAYEQYF.

This clone has just a few counts. The V call is TRBV25-1, the J call TRBJ2-3, with 11 bases that match TRBD1. The trim removed 1 base at V and 4 bases at J, leaving 4 bases unmatched. The V gene's germline CDR1 is MGHDK and CDR2 SYGVNS. The CDR3 loop spans 16 amino acids. CDR3 sequence: CASSESGTGGADTQYF. The CDR3 bases are TGTGCCAGCAGTGAATCAGGGACAGGGGGAGCAGATACGCAGTATTTT.

V gene TRBV7-2 combines with J gene TRBJ2-2; 7 positions match TRBD1. CDR1 and CDR2 (germline): SGHTA, FQGNSA. V dropped 2 bases and J dropped 0; count of bases not matched to a gene: 6. The CDR3 contains 17 residues. In DNA form, the CDR3 reads TGTGCCAGCAGCTTACAATATGGGACAGCGAACACCGGGGAGCTGTTTTTT. Translated: CASSLQYGTANTGELFF.

The chain carries TRBV6-5 and TRBJ1-1, with D maybe TRBD1 (5 bases). Germline-derived CDR1 and CDR2 are MNHEY and SVGAGI. The V end was cut by 10 bases, the J end by 5 bases, with 20 bases between. The CDR3 consists of 14 residues. The CDR3 is CATLSLGVGTEAFF. The CDR3 region has the DNA TGTGCCACCCTCTCGCTAGGGGTAGGAACTGAAGCTTTCTTT.

The chain uses TRBV2 and TRBJ1-1; a possible D gene is TRBD1 (6 bases). Germline V gene sequence: CDR1 SNHLY, CDR2 FYNNEI. The V end lost 7 bases, the J end lost 0 bases, and 9 bases lay between the germline ends. This CDR3 has 13 residues. The CDR3 nucleotides read TGTGCCAGCAATCCAGGGGTGAACACTGAAGCTTTCTTT. It translates to CASNPGVNTEAFF.

The chain joins TRBV18 to TRBJ1-4, with 10 positions matching TRBD1. The germline V gene encodes CDR1 KGHSH and CDR2 LQKENI. V lost 8 bases and J lost 5; bases outside the gene matches: 2. There are 13 residues in the CDR3. CDR3 in amino acids: CASRTGGNEKLFF. The CDR3 nucleotides read TGTGCCAGCCGGACAGGGGGAAATGAAAAACTGTTTTTT.

The gene calls are TRBV7-2 and TRBJ1-5; D call uncertain. Trimming left V 5 bases short and J 3 bases short, with 17 bases between. This CDR3 comprises 16 residues. Germline V lookup: CDR1 SGHTA, CDR2 FQGNSA. The CDR3 sequence: CASSIGSSGYNQPQHF. The CDR3 bases are TGTGCCAGCAGCATCGGGTCCTCCGGATACAATCAGCCCCAGCATTTT. Full variable domain (remainder filled in from reference TRBV7-2 and TRBJ1-5): GAGVSQSPSNKVTEKGKDVELRCDPISGHTALYWYRQSLGQGLEFLIYFQGNSAPDKSGLPSDRFSAERTGGSVSTLTIQRTQQEDSAVYLCASSIGSSGYNQPQHFGDGTRLSIL.

This clone showed up just a few times. J is TRBJ1-2 and V is TRBV2, with TRBD1 matching 8 bases. There are 14 residues in the CDR3. With 7 bases clipped from V and 8 bases from J, the junction kept 12 bases outside the gene matches. CDR1 is SNHLY, CDR2 FYNNEI, per germline. The CDR3 region has the DNA TGTGCCAGCAACTGGGGACAGGCGGAAGGGGGCTACACCTTC. Translation: CASNWGQAEGGYTF.

The count of this clone is one. The chain links TRBV29-1 to TRBJ1-3; 7 nucleotides agree with TRBD1. The germline V gene has CDR1 SQVTM and CDR2 ANQGSEA. The CDR3 spans 16 residues. V dropped 0 bases and J dropped 3; count of bases not matched to a gene: 8. CDR3 nucleotide sequence: TGCAGCGTTGAAGAGCCCCAGGGGGATGGTGGAAACACCATATATTTT. Protein: CSVEEPQGDGGNTIYF.

V gene TRBV4-2 combines with J gene TRBJ1-1; weak D call: TRBD1 (6 bases). The CDR3 is 14 residues long. Trimming cost V 7 bases and J 1 base, with 13 bases left between them. In germline, CDR1 is LGHNA, CDR2 YNFKEQ. In DNA, the CDR3 is TGTGCCAGCACCCCGGGACATCCGAACACTGAAGCTTTCTTT. This translates into CASTPGHPNTEAFF.